This entry lists 2 T cell receptor beta chains sequenced from one sample in a study of tissue T cells after allogeneic stem cell transplantation. Data came from immunoSEQ multiplex PCR; TCRdb stores just in-frame clones and leaves some out. The data show more than 7,500 clones, under 75% seen once. The material sequenced was tissue from the ileum, taken at autopsy. These receptors all stem from a woman aged 18-55 years with breast cancer.

This clone is medium-sized. This rearrangement joins TRBV7-2 to TRBJ1-3; D might be TRBD1 (5 bases). This CDR3 comprises 13 residues. Between the trimmed V and J ends, which lost 1 base and 7 bases, there was a span of 8 bases. Germline V gene sequence: CDR1 SGHTA, CDR2 FQGNSA. The CDR3 nucleotides read TGTGCCAGCAGCTTAGGCAGGGCGAACACCATATATTTT. Residues: CASSLGRANTIYF.

The chain combines TRBV28 with TRBJ2-3, with D perhaps given as TRBD1 or TRBD2 (5 bases each). Germline CDR1 is MDHEN and CDR2 is SYDVKM. The CDR3 consists of 16 residues. Trimming shortened V by 4 bases and J by 4 bases, and 18 bases separated the two germline ends. CDR3 DNA sequence: TGTGCCAGCAGTTACTCCGGGACGGCGGCTTCAGATACGCAGTATTTT. Amino acids: CASSYSGTAASDTQYF. The complete variable domain, with remaining parts taken from reference TRBV28 and TRBJ2-3, reads DVKVTQSSRYLVKRTGEKVFLECVQDMDHENMFWYRQDPGLGLRLIYFSYDVKMKEKGDIPEGYSVSREKKERFSLILESASTNQTSMYLCASSYSGTAASDTQYFGPGTRLTVL.